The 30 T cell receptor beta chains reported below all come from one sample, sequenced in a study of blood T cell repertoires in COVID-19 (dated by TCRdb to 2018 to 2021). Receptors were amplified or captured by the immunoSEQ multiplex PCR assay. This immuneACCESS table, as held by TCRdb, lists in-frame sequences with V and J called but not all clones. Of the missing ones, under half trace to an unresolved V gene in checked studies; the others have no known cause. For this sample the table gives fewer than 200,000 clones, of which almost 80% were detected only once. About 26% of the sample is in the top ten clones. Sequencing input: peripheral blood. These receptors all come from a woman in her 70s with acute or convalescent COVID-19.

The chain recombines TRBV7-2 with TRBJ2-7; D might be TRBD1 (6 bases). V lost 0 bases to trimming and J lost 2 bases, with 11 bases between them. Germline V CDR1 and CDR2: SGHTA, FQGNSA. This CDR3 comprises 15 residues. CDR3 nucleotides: TGTGCCAGCAGCTTAGCGCGACAGGTGGCCTACGAGCAGTACTTC. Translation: CASSLARQVAYEQYF.

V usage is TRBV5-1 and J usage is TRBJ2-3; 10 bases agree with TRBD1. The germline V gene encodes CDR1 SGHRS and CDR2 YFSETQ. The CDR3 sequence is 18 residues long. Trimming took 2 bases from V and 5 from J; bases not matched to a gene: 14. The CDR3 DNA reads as TGCGCCAGCAGCTTAGACCCCCCGGGACAGGGGACCCTAGATACGCAGTATTTT. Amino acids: CASSLDPPGQGTLDTQYF.

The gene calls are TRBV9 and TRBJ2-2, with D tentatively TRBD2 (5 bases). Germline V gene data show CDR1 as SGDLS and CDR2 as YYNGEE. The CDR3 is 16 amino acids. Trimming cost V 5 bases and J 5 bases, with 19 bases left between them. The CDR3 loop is CASRAPGNLMTGELFF. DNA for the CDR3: TGTGCCAGCAGGGCCCCGGGAAACCTCATGACCGGGGAGCTGTTTTTT.

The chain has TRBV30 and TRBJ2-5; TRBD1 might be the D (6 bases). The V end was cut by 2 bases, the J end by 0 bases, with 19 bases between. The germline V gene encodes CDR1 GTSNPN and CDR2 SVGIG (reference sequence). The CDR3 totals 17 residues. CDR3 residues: CAWSQGHGMTHQETQYF. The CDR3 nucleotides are TGTGCCTGGAGTCAGGGACACGGAATGACCCACCAAGAGACCCAGTACTTC.

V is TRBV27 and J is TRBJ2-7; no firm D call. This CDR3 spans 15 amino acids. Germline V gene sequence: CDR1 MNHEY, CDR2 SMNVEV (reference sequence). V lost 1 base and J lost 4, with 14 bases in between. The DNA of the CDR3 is TGTGCCAGCAGTTTATTTGGCTATCCTAGGTACGAGCAGTACTTC. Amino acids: CASSLFGYPRYEQYF.

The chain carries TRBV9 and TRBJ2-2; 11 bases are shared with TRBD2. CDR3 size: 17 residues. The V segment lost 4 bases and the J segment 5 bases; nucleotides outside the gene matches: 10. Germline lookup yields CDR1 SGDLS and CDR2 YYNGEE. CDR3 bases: TGTGCCAGCAGCTCCTTTACTAGCGGGAGTTGGACCGGGGAGCTGTTTTTT. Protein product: CASSSFTSGSWTGELFF.

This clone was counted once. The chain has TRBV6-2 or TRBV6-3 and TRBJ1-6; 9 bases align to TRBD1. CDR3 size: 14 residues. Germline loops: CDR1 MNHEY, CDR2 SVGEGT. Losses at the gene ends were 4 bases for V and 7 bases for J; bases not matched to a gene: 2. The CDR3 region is CASSSGTGNSPLHF. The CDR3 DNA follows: TGTGCCAGCAGTTCCGGGACAGGGAATTCACCCCTCCACTTT.

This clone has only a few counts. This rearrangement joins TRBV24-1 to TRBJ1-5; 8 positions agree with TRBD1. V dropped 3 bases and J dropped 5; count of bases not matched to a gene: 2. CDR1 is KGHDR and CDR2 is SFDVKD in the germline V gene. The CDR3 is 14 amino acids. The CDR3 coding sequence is TGTGCCACCAGTGATGGGACAGGCCATCAGCCCCAGCATTTT. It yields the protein CATSDGTGHQPQHF.

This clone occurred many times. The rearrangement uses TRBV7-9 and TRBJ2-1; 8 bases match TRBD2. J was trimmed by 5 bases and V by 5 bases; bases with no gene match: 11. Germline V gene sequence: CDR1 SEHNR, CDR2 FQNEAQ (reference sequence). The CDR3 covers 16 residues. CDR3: CASSLRRLASDNEQFF. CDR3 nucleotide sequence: TGTGCCAGCAGCCTCCGGCGACTAGCGTCAGACAATGAGCAGTTCTTC.

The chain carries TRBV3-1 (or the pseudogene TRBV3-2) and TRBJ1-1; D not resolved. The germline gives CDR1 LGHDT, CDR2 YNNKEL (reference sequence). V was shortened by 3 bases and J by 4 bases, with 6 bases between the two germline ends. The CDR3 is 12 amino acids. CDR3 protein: CASSQGSTEAFF. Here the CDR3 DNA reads TGTGCCAGCAGCCAGGGGAGCACTGAAGCTTTCTTT.

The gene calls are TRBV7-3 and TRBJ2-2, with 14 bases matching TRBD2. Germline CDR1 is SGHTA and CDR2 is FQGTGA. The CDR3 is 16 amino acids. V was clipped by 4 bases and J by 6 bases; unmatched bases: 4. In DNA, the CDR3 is TGTGCCAGCAGCTCCGGACTAGCGGGGGGTTCCGGGGAGCTGTTTTTT. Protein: CASSSGLAGGSGELFF.

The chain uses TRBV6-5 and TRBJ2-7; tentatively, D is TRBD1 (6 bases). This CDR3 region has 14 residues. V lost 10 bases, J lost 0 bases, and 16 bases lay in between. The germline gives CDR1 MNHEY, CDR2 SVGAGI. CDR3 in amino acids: CATSGTLSSYEQYF. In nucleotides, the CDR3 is TGTGCCACCTCCGGGACATTAAGCTCCTACGAGCAGTACTTC.

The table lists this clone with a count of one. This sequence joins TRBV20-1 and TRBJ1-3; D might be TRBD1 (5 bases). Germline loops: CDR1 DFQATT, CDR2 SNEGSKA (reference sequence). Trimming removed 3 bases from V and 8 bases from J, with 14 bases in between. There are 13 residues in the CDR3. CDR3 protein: CSASVQGGDTIYF. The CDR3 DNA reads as TGCAGTGCTAGTGTCCAGGGAGGGGACACCATATATTTT.

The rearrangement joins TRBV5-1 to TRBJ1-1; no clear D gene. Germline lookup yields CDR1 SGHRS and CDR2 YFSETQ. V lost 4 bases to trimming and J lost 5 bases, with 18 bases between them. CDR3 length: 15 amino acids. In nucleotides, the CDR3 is TGCGCCAGCAGCCCTATCTCGGGGTGGTTAACTGAAGCTTTCTTT. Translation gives CASSPISGWLTEAFF.

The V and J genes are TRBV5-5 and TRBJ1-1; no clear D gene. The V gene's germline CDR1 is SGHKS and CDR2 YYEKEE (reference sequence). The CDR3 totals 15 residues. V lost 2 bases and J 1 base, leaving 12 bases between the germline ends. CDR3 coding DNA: TGTGCCAGCAGCTTCGGCGGCCGCACGAACACTGAAGCTTTCTTT. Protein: CASSFGGRTNTEAFF.

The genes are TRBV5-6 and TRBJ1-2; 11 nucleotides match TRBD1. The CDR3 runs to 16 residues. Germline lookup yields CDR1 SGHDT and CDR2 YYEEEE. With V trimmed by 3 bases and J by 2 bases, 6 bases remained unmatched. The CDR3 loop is CASSSSRTGGNYGYTF. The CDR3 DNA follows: TGTGCCAGCAGCTCCTCAAGGACAGGGGGCAACTATGGCTACACCTTC.

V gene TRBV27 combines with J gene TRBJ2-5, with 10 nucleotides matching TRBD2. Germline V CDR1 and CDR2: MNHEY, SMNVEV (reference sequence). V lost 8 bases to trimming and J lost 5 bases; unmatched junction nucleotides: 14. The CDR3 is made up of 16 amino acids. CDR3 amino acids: CASRAFLAGEAETQYF. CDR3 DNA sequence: TGTGCCAGCCGTGCCTTTCTAGCGGGAGAGGCGGAGACCCAGTACTTC.

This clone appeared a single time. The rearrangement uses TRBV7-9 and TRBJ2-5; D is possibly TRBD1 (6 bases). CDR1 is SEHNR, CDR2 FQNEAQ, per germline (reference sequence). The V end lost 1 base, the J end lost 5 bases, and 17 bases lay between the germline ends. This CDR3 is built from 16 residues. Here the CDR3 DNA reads TGTGCCAGCAGCTTAGGGGTGGCAGGGGTTGAGGAGACCCAGTACTTC. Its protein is CASSLGVAGVEETQYF.

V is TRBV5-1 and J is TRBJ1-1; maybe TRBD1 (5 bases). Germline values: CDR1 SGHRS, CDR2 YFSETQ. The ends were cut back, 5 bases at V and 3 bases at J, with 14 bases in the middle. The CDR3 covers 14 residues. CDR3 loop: CASSLRDWDTEAFF. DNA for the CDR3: TGCGCCAGCAGTCTCAGGGATTGGGACACTGAAGCTTTCTTT.

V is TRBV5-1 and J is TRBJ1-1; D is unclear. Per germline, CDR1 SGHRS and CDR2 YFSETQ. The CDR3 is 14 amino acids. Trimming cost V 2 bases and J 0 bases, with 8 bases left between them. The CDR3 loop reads CASSFEGVNTEAFF. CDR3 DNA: TGCGCCAGCAGCTTCGAGGGAGTGAACACTGAAGCTTTCTTT. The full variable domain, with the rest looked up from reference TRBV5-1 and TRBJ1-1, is KAGVTQTPRYLIKTRGQQVTLSCSPISGHRSVSWYQQTPGQGLQFLFEYFSETQRNKGNFPGRFSGRQFSNSRSEMNVSTLELGDSALYLCASSFEGVNTEAFFGQGTRLTVV.

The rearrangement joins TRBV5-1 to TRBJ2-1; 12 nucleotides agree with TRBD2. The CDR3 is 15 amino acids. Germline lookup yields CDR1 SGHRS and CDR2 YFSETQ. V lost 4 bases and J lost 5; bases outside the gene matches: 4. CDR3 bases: TGCGCCAGCAGCCGGACTAGCGGGACTAACAATGAGCAGTTCTTC. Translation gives CASSRTSGTNNEQFF. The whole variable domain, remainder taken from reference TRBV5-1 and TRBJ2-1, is KAGVTQTPRYLIKTRGQQVTLSCSPISGHRSVSWYQQTPGQGLQFLFEYFSETQRNKGNFPGRFSGRQFSNSRSEMNVSTLELGDSALYLCASSRTSGTNNEQFFGPGTRLTVL.

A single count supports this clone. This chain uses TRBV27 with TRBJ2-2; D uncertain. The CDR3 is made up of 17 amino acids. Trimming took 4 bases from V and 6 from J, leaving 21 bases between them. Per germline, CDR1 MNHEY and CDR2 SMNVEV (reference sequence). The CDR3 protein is CASSSRGPAKNPGELFF. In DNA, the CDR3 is TGTGCCAGCAGTTCCCGAGGTCCGGCAAAAAACCCCGGGGAGCTGTTTTTT.

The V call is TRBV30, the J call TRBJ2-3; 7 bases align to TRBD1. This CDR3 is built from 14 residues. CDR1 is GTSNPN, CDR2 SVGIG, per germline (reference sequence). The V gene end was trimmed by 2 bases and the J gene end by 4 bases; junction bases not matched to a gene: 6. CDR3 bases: TGTGCCTGGAGTTCGGGACAGAGTGCAGATACGCAGTATTTT. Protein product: CAWSSGQSADTQYF.

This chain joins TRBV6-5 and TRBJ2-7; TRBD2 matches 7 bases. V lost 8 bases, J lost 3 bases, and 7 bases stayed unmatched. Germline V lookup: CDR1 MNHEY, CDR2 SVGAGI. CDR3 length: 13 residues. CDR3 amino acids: CASGRDFFYEQYF. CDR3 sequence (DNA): TGTGCCAGCGGGAGGGATTTTTTCTACGAGCAGTACTTC.

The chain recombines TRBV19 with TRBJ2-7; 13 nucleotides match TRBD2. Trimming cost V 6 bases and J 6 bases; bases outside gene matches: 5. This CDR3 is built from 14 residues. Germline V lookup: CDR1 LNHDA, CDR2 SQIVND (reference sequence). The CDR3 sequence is CASSGLAGVGEQYF. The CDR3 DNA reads TGTGCCAGTAGCGGACTAGCGGGAGTGGGCGAGCAGTACTTC.

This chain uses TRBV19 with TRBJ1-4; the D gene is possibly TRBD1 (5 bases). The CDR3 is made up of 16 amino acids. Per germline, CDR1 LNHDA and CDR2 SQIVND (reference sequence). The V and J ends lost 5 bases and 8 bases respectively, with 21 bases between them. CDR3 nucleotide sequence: TGTGCCAGTAGTTTTTTAGGTGGGGCAGAGCGCGAAAAACTGTTTTTT. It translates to CASSFLGGAEREKLFF.

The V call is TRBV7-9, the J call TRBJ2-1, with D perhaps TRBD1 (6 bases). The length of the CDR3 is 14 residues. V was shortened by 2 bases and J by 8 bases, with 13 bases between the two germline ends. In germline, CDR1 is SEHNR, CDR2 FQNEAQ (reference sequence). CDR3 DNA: TGTGCCAGCAGCTTAAGCACAGGGTTCGATGAGCAGTTCTTC. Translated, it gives CASSLSTGFDEQFF.

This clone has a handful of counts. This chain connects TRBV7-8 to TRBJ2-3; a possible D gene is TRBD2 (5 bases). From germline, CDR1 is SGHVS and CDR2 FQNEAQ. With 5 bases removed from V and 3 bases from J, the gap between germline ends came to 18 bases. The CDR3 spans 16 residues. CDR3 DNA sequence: TGTGCCAGCAGCCCTAGTCCGGGATGGGGTACAGATACGCAGTATTTT. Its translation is CASSPSPGWGTDTQYF. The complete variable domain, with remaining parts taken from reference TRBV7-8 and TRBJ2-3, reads GAGVSQSPRYKVAKRGQDVALRCDPISGHVSLFWYQQALGQGPEFLTYFQNEAQLDKSGLPSDRFFAERPEGSVSTLKIQRTQQEDSAVYLCASSPSPGWGTDTQYFGPGTRLTVL.

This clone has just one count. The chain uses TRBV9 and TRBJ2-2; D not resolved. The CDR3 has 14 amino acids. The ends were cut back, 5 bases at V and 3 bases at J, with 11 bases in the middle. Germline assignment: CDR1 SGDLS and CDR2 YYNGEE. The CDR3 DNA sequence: TGTGCCAGCAGTAATGGCATATACACCGGGGAGCTGTTTTTT. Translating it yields CASSNGIYTGELFF.

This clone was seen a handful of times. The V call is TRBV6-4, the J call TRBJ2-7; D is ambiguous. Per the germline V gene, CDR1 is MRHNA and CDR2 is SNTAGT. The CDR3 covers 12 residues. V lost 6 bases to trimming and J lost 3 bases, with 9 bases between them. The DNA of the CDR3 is TGTGCCAGCAGCGAACTGAACTACGAGCAGTACTTC. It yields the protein CASSELNYEQYF.